These T cell receptor beta chains were read from a single sample in a study of blood T cell repertoires in COVID-19. Using immunoSEQ multiplex PCR, the repertoire was profiled, and TCRdb retains in-frame clones only, with some absent. The table shows 90,000 to 120,000 clones, with around 88% occurring only once. The sequenced sample was peripheral blood. The receptors stem from a man over 45 with active or convalescent COVID-19. CDR3s leave out the opening cysteine and the closing phenylalanine or tryptophan. D genes are given only for firm matches. The size field is filled for only some rows; it gives once, few, many or a size class.

v_call,j_call,clone_size,d_call,cdr3_aa
TRBV6-5,TRBJ1-6,-,-,ASSLRVTGLNSPLH
TRBV3-1/TRBV3-2,TRBJ2-7,once,TRBD2,ASSSLAGGLYEQY
TRBV6-5,TRBJ2-5,-,TRBD2,ASSQLAGEGETQY
TRBV2,TRBJ1-2,-,TRBD1,ASRGGGTGIYGYT
TRBV5-1,TRBJ2-5,-,TRBD1,ASSARQGSQETQY
TRBV11-2,TRBJ1-3,-,-,ASSPKVGSWGNTIY
TRBV7-9,TRBJ2-7,-,TRBD2,ASTKKEGRVDEQY
TRBV7-2,TRBJ2-7,once,-,ASSRAVKEQY
TRBV19,TRBJ1-1,-,TRBD1,ASSGIQGDTEAF
TRBV11-3,TRBJ2-1,-,-,ASSKQGDYEQF
TRBV2,TRBJ1-1,-,-,ASGGTGIEAF
TRBV5-6,TRBJ2-7,-,TRBD2,ASSFLAGVGGEQY
TRBV7-7,TRBJ2-2,-,TRBD1,ASSPTGGARTGELF
TRBV3-1/TRBV3-2,TRBJ1-1,few,-,ASSPGLYTEAF
TRBV27,TRBJ1-6,-,-,ATADRPDSPLH
TRBV27,TRBJ2-7,few,-,ASSAGYEQY
TRBV20-1,TRBJ2-1,-,-,SASDGVVNEQF
TRBV12-3/TRBV12-4,TRBJ2-3,-,-,ATLRTDTQY
TRBV19,TRBJ2-1,few,TRBD2,ASSSRTTSGGHYNEQF
TRBV3-1/TRBV3-2,TRBJ1-1,-,-,ASSQVVQGLLS
TRBV4-1,TRBJ2-3,-,TRBD2,ASSLPGGLAGPTDTQY
TRBV20-1,TRBJ2-7,-,-,SAPDIYEQY
TRBV2,TRBJ2-7,-,TRBD2,ASSGTSAGEQY
TRBV6-5,TRBJ1-6,-,TRBD1,ATVTGNSPLH
TRBV18,TRBJ1-1,-,-,ASSPLEDGRTEAF
TRBV5-1,TRBJ2-7,-,TRBD2,ASSPGLAGGPANEQY
TRBV19,TRBJ2-1,-,-,ASSGGSYNEQF
TRBV7-2,TRBJ2-5,once,TRBD2,ASSFTSGLGETQY
TRBV4-1,TRBJ2-1,-,TRBD2,ASSPSGTSGPYNEQF
TRBV11-2,TRBJ1-5,-,-,ASSYETGGWDQPQH
TRBV27,TRBJ2-2,-,-,ASSLGGPGELF
TRBV16,TRBJ2-1,-,-,ASSQGWAGTYNEQF
TRBV10-3,TRBJ2-7,-,-,AINPNPEHEQY
TRBV6-2/TRBV6-3,TRBJ1-2,once,-,ASSPGREVYGYS
TRBV9,TRBJ2-1,-,TRBD2,ASSVYLAEDNEQF
TRBV12-3/TRBV12-4,TRBJ1-5,-,-,ASRGRDSRSQH
TRBV2,TRBJ2-4,few,TRBD2,ASSRGEEGNIQY
TRBV5-1,TRBJ2-6,-,TRBD1,ASSLDPGTVSGANVLT